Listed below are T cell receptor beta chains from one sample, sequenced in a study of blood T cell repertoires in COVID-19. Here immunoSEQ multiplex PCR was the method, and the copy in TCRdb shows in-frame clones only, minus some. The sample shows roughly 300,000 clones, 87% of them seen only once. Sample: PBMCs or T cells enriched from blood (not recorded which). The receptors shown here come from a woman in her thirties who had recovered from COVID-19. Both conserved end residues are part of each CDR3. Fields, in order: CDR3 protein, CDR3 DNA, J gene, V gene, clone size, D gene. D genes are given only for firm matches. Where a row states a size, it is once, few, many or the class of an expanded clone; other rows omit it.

CDR3aa: CASSLWGGEGEKLFF
CDR3nt: TGTGCCAGCAGTTTATGGGGAGGGGAAGGGGAAAAACTGTTTTTT
j_gene: TRBJ1-4
v_gene: TRBV27
abundance: -
d_gene: -

CDR3aa: CAISESKGLLDRVYGYTF
CDR3nt: TGTGCCATCAGTGAGTCGAAAGGGCTCCTGGACAGGGTTTATGGCTACACCTTC
j_gene: TRBJ1-2
v_gene: TRBV10-3
abundance: once
d_gene: TRBD1

CDR3aa: CASSEGGGAYEQYF
CDR3nt: TGTGCCAGCAGTGAAGGGGGAGGGGCTTACGAGCAGTACTTC
j_gene: TRBJ2-7
v_gene: TRBV2
abundance: -
d_gene: TRBD2

CDR3aa: CASSLDRQTNYGYTF
CDR3nt: TGTGCCAGCAGCTTGGACAGACAAACTAACTATGGCTACACCTTC
j_gene: TRBJ1-2
v_gene: TRBV5-8
abundance: -
d_gene: -

CDR3aa: CASSQVGGGNQPQHF
CDR3nt: TGTGCCAGCAGCCAAGTGGGGGGAGGCAATCAGCCCCAGCATTTT
j_gene: TRBJ1-5
v_gene: TRBV3-1/TRBV3-2
abundance: -
d_gene: -

CDR3aa: CASSQDGRAKVGEQFF
CDR3nt: TGTGCCAGCAGCCAAGATGGGCGGGCAAAAGTTGGTGAGCAGTTCTTC
j_gene: TRBJ2-1
v_gene: TRBV4-2
abundance: once
d_gene: -

CDR3aa: CASSYPQGRNSPLHF
CDR3nt: TGCGCCAGCAGTTACCCACAGGGCAGGAATTCACCCCTCCACTTT
j_gene: TRBJ1-6
v_gene: TRBV4-1
abundance: once
d_gene: -

CDR3aa: CASSPRGPDGQPQHF
CDR3nt: TGTGCCAGCTCACCACGCGGTCCCGATGGTCAGCCCCAGCATTTT
j_gene: TRBJ1-5
v_gene: TRBV18
abundance: -
d_gene: -

CDR3aa: CASSLVPHGELFF
CDR3nt: TGTGCCAGCAGCTTAGTACCACACGGGGAGCTGTTTTTT
j_gene: TRBJ2-2
v_gene: TRBV7-2
abundance: -
d_gene: -

CDR3aa: CASSQEAAGAFYNEQFF
CDR3nt: TGTGCCAGCAGCCAAGAGGCAGCGGGGGCATTTTACAATGAGCAGTTCTTC
j_gene: TRBJ2-1
v_gene: TRBV4-2
abundance: -
d_gene: TRBD2

CDR3aa: CASSLQGDTEAFF
CDR3nt: TGTGCCAGCAGCTTACAGGGGGACACTGAAGCTTTCTTT
j_gene: TRBJ1-1
v_gene: TRBV11-3
abundance: -
d_gene: TRBD1

CDR3aa: CAGGDGRDSPLHF
CDR3nt: TGTGCCGGTGGGGATGGGCGGGATTCACCCCTCCACTTT
j_gene: TRBJ1-6
v_gene: TRBV10-3
abundance: -
d_gene: -

CDR3aa: CASSETGNSNQPQHF
CDR3nt: TGCGCCAGCAGCGAGACGGGTAATAGCAATCAGCCCCAGCATTTT
j_gene: TRBJ1-5
v_gene: TRBV4-3
abundance: -
d_gene: -

CDR3aa: CASSPQPGKDYGYTF
CDR3nt: TGTGCCAGCTCACCCCAACCAGGAAAAGACTATGGCTACACCTTC
j_gene: TRBJ1-2
v_gene: TRBV18
abundance: -
d_gene: -

CDR3aa: CASSSLTGESYNEQFF
CDR3nt: TGTGCCAGTAGTTCATTGACAGGGGAGTCCTACAATGAGCAGTTCTTC
j_gene: TRBJ2-1
v_gene: TRBV19
abundance: -
d_gene: TRBD1

CDR3aa: CASSQGTSGGEETQYF
CDR3nt: TGTGCCAGCAGCCAGGGGACTAGCGGGGGGGAGGAGACCCAGTACTTC
j_gene: TRBJ2-5
v_gene: TRBV4-2
abundance: -
d_gene: TRBD2

CDR3aa: CASSQGRGLNNEQFF
CDR3nt: TGCGCCAGCAGCCAAGGCAGGGGGTTGAACAATGAGCAGTTCTTC
j_gene: TRBJ2-1
v_gene: TRBV4-3
abundance: -
d_gene: TRBD1

CDR3aa: CASSLTLSGYGYTF
CDR3nt: TGTGCCAGCAGTCTTACCCTCAGCGGCTATGGCTACACCTTC
j_gene: TRBJ1-2
v_gene: TRBV27
abundance: -
d_gene: -

CDR3aa: CASGTGQPGELFF
CDR3nt: TGTGCCAGCGGGACAGGGCAACCCGGGGAGCTGTTTTTT
j_gene: TRBJ2-2
v_gene: TRBV12-3/TRBV12-4
abundance: -
d_gene: TRBD1

CDR3aa: CASSRSGTGPNSPLHF
CDR3nt: TGCGCCAGCAGCCGATCCGGGACAGGGCCAAATTCACCCCTCCACTTT
j_gene: TRBJ1-6
v_gene: TRBV5-1
abundance: once
d_gene: TRBD1

CDR3aa: CASSLVRAGSWGSPLHF
CDR3nt: TGTGCCAGCAGCTTAGTTCGTGCGGGGTCTTGGGGCTCACCCCTCCACTTT
j_gene: TRBJ1-6
v_gene: TRBV7-2
abundance: -
d_gene: -

CDR3aa: CASSVEGQGASGYTF
CDR3nt: TGTGCCAGCAGCGTAGAGGGACAGGGGGCTTCTGGCTACACCTTC
j_gene: TRBJ1-2
v_gene: TRBV9
abundance: -
d_gene: TRBD1

CDR3aa: CASSSSYEQYF
CDR3nt: TGTGCCAGCAGCTCATCCTACGAGCAGTACTTC
j_gene: TRBJ2-7
v_gene: TRBV5-6
abundance: -
d_gene: -

CDR3aa: CASRRTSGGAIEQFF
CDR3nt: TGTGCCAGCAGGAGGACTAGCGGGGGGGCTATTGAGCAGTTCTTC
j_gene: TRBJ2-1
v_gene: TRBV2
abundance: -
d_gene: TRBD2

CDR3aa: CASSLWQEGDYSNQPQHF
CDR3nt: TGTGCCAGCAGCTTGTGGCAGGAAGGGGACTATAGCAATCAGCCCCAGCATTTT
j_gene: TRBJ1-5
v_gene: TRBV5-8
abundance: -
d_gene: -

CDR3aa: CASSTEWEVGQPQHF
CDR3nt: TGTGCCAGCAGTACCGAATGGGAGGTTGGTCAGCCCCAGCATTTT
j_gene: TRBJ1-5
v_gene: TRBV7-9
abundance: -
d_gene: -

CDR3aa: CASSDRTGALSGANVLTF
CDR3nt: TGTGCCAGCAGCGACCGGACAGGGGCCCTCTCTGGGGCCAACGTCCTGACTTTC
j_gene: TRBJ2-6
v_gene: TRBV7-8
abundance: -
d_gene: TRBD1

CDR3aa: CASMGLRGGGMETQYF
CDR3nt: TGTGCCAGTATGGGGTTAAGGGGCGGGGGTATGGAGACCCAGTACTTC
j_gene: TRBJ2-5
v_gene: TRBV19
abundance: -
d_gene: TRBD2

CDR3aa: CASSSTGTAFGETQYF
CDR3nt: TGCGCCAGCAGCTCCACGGGGACAGCTTTTGGGGAGACCCAGTACTTC
j_gene: TRBJ2-5
v_gene: TRBV5-1
abundance: -
d_gene: TRBD1

CDR3aa: CASSRQDRNTEAFF
CDR3nt: TGTGCCAGCAGCCGCCAGGACAGAAACACTGAAGCTTTCTTT
j_gene: TRBJ1-1
v_gene: TRBV13
abundance: -
d_gene: -

CDR3aa: CASSSSPLGGRPDTQYF
CDR3nt: TGTGCCAGCAGCTCTTCGCCCCTGGGGGGTCGCCCAGATACGCAGTATTTT
j_gene: TRBJ2-3
v_gene: TRBV7-9
abundance: -
d_gene: -

CDR3aa: CASGRPGGYGYTF
CDR3nt: TGTGCCAGCGGACGGCCGGGGGGCTATGGCTACACCTTC
j_gene: TRBJ1-2
v_gene: TRBV28
abundance: -
d_gene: -

CDR3aa: CAISVEDRQSGELFF
CDR3nt: TGTGCCATCAGTGTAGAGGACAGGCAGTCCGGGGAGCTGTTTTTT
j_gene: TRBJ2-2
v_gene: TRBV10-3
abundance: -
d_gene: TRBD1

CDR3aa: CAITGQGGYGYTF
CDR3nt: TGTGCCATCACCGGACAGGGAGGCTATGGCTACACCTTC
j_gene: TRBJ1-2
v_gene: TRBV10-3
abundance: few
d_gene: TRBD1

CDR3aa: CASGSGAGTDTQYF
CDR3nt: TGTGCCAGCGGTAGCGGGGCGGGCACAGATACGCAGTATTTT
j_gene: TRBJ2-3
v_gene: TRBV6-1
abundance: -
d_gene: TRBD2

CDR3aa: CASKTPGDTVSPLHF
CDR3nt: TGTGCCAGCAAGACTCCGGGGGATACGGTTTCACCCCTCCACTTT
j_gene: TRBJ1-6
v_gene: TRBV28
abundance: -
d_gene: -

CDR3aa: CASSSRGTTEAFF
CDR3nt: TGTGCCAGCAGTTCGAGAGGCACCACTGAAGCTTTCTTT
j_gene: TRBJ1-1
v_gene: TRBV27
abundance: once
d_gene: -

CDR3aa: CASITQGQGPRVLTF
CDR3nt: TGTGCCAGCATTACCCAGGGACAGGGGCCCCGCGTCCTGACTTTC
j_gene: TRBJ2-6
v_gene: TRBV6-5
abundance: -
d_gene: TRBD1

CDR3aa: CASSLSHGAGAGGYTF
CDR3nt: TGTGCCAGCAGCTTAAGTCATGGCGCGGGCGCCGGGGGCTACACCTTC
j_gene: TRBJ1-2
v_gene: TRBV7-3
abundance: -
d_gene: -

CDR3aa: CASSPSQGANVLTF
CDR3nt: TGTGCCAGCAGCCCTTCGCAGGGGGCCAACGTCCTGACTTTC
j_gene: TRBJ2-6
v_gene: TRBV5-4
abundance: once
d_gene: -